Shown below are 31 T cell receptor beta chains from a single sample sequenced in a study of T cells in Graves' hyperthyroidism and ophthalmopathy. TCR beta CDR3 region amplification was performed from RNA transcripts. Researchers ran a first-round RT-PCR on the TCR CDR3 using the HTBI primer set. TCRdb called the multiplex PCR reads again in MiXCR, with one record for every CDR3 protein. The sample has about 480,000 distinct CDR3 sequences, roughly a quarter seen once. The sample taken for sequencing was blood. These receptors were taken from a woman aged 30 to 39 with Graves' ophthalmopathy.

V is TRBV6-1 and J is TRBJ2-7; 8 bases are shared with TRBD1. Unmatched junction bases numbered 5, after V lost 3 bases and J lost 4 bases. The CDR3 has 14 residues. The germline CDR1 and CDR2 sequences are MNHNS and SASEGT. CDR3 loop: CASSDQTGEYEQYF. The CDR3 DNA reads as TGTGCCAGCAGTGACCAGACAGGGGAGTACGAGCAGTACTTC.

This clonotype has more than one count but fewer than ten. CDR3 amino acids: CSARRSSGVNEQYF. The CDR3 DNA follows: TGCAGTGCTAGGAGGTCTAGCGGGGTGAACGAGCAGTACTTC. The chain combines TRBV20-1 with TRBJ2-7; 9 nucleotides line up with TRBD2. CDR1 and CDR2 from the germline V gene are DFQATT and SNEGSKA (reference sequence). The CDR3 length is 14 residues. V shed 3 bases, J shed 5 bases, and the junction held 8 bases outside the gene matches.

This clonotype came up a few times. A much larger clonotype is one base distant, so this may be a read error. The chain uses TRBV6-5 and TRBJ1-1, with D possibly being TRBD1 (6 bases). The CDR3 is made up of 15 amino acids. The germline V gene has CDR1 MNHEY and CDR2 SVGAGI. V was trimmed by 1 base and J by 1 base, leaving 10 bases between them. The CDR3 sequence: CASSYYGTRNTEAFF. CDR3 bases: TGTGCCAGCAGTTACTACGGGACACGGAACACTGAAGCTTTCTTT.

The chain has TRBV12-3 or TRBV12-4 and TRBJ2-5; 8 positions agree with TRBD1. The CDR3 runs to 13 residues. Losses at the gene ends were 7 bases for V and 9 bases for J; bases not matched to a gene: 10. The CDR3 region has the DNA TGTGCCAGCACCGCCCAGGGGGCTTCGGCCCAGTACTTC. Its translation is CASTAQGASAQYF.

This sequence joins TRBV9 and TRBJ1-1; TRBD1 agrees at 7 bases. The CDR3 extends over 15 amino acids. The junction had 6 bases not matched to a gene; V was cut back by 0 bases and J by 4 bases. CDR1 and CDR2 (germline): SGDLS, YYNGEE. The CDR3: CASSVGLQGITEAFF. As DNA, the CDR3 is TGTGCCAGCAGCGTAGGGTTACAGGGGATCACTGAAGCTTTCTTT. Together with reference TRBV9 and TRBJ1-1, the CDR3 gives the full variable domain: DSGVTQTPKHLITATGQRVTLRCSPRSGDLSVYWYQQSLDQGLQFLIQYYNGEERAKGNILERFSAQQFPDLHSELNLSSLELGDSALYFCASSVGLQGITEAFFGQGTRLTVV.

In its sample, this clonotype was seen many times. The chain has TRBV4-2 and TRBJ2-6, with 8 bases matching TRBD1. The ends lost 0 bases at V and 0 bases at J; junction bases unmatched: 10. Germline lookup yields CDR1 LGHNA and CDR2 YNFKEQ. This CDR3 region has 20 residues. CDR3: CASSQDRAGTGYSGANVLTF. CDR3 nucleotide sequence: TGTGCCAGCAGCCAAGATCGGGCCGGGACAGGATACTCTGGGGCCAACGTCCTGACTTTC.

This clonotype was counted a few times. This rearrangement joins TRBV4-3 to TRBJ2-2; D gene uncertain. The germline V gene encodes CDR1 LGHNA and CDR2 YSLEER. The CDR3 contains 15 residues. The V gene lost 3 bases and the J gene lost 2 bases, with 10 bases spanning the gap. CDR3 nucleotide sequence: TGCGCCAGCAGCCATGGTAACAGAAACACCGGGGAGCTGTTTTTT. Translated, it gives CASSHGNRNTGELFF.

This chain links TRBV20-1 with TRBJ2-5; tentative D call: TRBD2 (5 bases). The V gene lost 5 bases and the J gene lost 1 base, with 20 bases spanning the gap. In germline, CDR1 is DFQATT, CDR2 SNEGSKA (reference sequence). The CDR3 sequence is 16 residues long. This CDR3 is CSAPALTRRLQETQYF. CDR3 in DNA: TGCAGTGCTCCAGCCCTAACTAGAAGGCTCCAAGAGACCCAGTACTTC.

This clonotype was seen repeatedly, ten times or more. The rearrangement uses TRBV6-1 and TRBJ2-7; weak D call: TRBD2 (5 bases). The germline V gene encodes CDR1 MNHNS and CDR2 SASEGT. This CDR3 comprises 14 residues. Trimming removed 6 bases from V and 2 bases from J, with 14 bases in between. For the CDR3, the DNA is TGTGCCAGCAGCACTACACTAGGTACCTACGAGCAGTACTTC. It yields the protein CASSTTLGTYEQYF.

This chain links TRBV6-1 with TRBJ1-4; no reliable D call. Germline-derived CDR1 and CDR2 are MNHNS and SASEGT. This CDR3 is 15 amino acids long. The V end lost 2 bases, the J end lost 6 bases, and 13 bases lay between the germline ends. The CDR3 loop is CASSEKVGGHEKLFF. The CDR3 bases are TGTGCCAGCAGTGAAAAGGTTGGCGGTCATGAAAAACTGTTTTTT.

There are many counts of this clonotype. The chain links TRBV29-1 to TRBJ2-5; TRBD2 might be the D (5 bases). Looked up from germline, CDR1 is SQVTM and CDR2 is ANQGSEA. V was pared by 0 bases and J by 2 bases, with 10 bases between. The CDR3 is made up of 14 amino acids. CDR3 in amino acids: CSVEDAGQQETQYF. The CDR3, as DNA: TGCAGCGTTGAAGATGCGGGCCAGCAAGAGACCCAGTACTTC.

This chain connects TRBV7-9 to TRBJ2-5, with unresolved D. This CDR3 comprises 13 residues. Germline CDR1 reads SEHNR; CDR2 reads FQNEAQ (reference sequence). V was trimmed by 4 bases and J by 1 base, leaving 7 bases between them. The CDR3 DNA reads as TGTGCCAGCAGCTCCGACCTCCAAGAGACCCAGTACTTC. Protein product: CASSSDLQETQYF.

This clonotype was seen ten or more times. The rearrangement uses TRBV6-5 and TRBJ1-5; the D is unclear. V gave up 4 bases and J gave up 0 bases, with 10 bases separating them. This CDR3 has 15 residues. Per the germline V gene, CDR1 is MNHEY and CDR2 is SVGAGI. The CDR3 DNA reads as TGTGCCAGCAGTTCCGACGGGTATAGCAATCAGCCCCAGCATTTT. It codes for CASSSDGYSNQPQHF.

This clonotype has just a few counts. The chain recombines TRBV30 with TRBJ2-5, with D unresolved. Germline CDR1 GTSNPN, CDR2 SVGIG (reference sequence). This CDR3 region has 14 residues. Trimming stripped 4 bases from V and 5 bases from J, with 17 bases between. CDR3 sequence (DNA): TGTGCCTGGACCGCGGTCGCTGGCGTGGAGACCCAGTACTTC. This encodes CAWTAVAGVETQYF. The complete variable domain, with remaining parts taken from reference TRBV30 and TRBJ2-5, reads SQTIHQWPATLVQPVGSPLSLECTVEGTSNPNLYWYRQAAGRGLQLLFYSVGIGQISSEVPQNLSASRPQDRQFILSSKKLLLSDSGFYLCAWTAVAGVETQYFGPGTRLLVL.

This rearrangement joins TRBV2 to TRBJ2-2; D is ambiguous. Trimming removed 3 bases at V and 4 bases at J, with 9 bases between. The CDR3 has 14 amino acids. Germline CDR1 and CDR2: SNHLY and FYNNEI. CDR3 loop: CASSEGQVTGELFF. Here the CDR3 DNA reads TGTGCCAGCAGTGAGGGCCAAGTCACCGGGGAGCTGTTTTTT. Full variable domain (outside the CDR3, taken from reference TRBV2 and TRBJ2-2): EPEVTQTPSHQVTQMGQEVILRCVPISNHLYFYWYRQILGQKVEFLVSFYNNEISEKSEIFDDQFSVERPDGSNFTLKIRSTKLEDSAMYFCASSEGQVTGELFFGEGSRLTVL.

CDR3 nucleotide sequence: TGCGCCAGCAGCTGGAGACAGGATAGCAATCAGCCCCAGCATTTT. This codes for CASSWRQDSNQPQHF. The chain has TRBV5-1 and TRBJ1-5; D is perhaps TRBD1 (6 bases). V was trimmed by 3 bases and J by 0 bases, leaving 10 bases between them. The CDR3 is made up of 15 amino acids. Germline V CDR1 and CDR2: SGHRS, YFSETQ.

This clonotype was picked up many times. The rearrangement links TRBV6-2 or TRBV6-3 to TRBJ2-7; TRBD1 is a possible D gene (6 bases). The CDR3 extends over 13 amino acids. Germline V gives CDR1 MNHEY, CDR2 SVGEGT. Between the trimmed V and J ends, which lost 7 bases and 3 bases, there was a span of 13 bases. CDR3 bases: TGTGCCAGCACCCCGGGACATATCTACGAGCAGTACTTC. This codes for CASTPGHIYEQYF.

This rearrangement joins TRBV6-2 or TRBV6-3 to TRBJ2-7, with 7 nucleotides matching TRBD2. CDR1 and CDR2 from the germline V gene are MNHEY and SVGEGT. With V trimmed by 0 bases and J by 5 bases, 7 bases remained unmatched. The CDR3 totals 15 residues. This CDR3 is CASSYSTEAGDEQYF. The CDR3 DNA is TGTGCCAGCAGTTACTCTACGGAGGCGGGGGACGAGCAGTACTTC.

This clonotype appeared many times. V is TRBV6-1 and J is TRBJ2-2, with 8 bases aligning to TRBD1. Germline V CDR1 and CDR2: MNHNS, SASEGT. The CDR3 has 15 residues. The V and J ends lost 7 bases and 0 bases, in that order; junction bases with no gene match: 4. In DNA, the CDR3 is TGTGCCAGCAAGTGGACAGGGACGAACACCGGGGAGCTGTTTTTT. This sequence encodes CASKWTGTNTGELFF.

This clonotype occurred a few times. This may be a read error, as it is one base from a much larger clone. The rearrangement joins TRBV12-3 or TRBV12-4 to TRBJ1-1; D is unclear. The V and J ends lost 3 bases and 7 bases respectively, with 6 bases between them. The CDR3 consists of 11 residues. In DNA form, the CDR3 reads TGTGCCAGCAGTTTCCTATGTGAAGCTTTCTTT. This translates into CASSFLCEAFF.

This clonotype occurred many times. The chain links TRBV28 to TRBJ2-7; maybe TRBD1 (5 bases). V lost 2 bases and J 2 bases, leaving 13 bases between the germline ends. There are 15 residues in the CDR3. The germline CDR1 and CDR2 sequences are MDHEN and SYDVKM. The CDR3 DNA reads TGTGCCAGCAGTTTACAGGCAGGGCATACCTACGAGCAGTACTTC. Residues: CASSLQAGHTYEQYF.

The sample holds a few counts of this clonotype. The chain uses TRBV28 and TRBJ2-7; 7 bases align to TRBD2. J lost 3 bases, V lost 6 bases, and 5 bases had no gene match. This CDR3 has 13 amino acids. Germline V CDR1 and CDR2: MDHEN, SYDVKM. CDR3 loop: CASRRSGIYEQYF. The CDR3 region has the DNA TGTGCCAGCAGACGGAGCGGGATCTACGAGCAGTACTTC.

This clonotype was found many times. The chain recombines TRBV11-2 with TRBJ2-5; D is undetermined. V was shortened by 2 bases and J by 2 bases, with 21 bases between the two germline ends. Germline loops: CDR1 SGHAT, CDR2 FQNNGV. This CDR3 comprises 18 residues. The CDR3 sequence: CASSLWRAGPLSQETQYF. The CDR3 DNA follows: TGTGCCAGCAGCTTATGGCGAGCCGGGCCATTGAGTCAAGAGACCCAGTACTTC.

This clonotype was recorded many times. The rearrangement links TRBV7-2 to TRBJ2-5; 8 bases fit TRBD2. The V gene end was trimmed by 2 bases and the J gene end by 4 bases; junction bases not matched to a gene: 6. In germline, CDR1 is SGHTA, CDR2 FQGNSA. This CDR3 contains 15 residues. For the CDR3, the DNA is TGTGCCAGCAGCTTATTGGCGGGGGGAGGAGAGACCCAGTACTTC. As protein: CASSLLAGGGETQYF.

The CDR3 coding sequence is TGTGCCAGCAGTTTTGATAGATCGAACACTGAAGCTTTCTTT. Translation gives CASSFDRSNTEAFF. The chain is built from TRBV6-2 or TRBV6-3 and TRBJ1-1; D not certain. The CDR3 is 14 residues long. Per the germline V gene, CDR1 is MNHEY and CDR2 is SVGEGT. The V end was cut by 4 bases, the J end by 1 base, with 10 bases between.

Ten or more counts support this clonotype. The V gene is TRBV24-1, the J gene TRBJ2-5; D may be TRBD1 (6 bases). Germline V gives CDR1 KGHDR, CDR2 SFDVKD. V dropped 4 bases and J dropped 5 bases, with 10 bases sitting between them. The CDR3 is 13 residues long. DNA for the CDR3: TGTGCCACCAGTGAGGGGGCGGTGGAGACCCAGTACTTC. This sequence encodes CATSEGAVETQYF.

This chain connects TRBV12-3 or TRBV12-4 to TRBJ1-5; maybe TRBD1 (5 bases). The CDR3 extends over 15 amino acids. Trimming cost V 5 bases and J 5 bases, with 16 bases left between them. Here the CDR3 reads CASSPAGGVDQPQHF. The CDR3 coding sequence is TGTGCCAGCAGTCCCGCGGGGGGGGTTGATCAGCCCCAGCATTTT.

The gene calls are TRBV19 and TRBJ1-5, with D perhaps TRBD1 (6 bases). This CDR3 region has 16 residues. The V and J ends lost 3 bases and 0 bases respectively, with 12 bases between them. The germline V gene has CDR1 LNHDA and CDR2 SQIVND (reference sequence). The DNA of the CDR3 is TGTGCCAGTAGTATGACAGACAGGTATAGCAATCAGCCCCAGCATTTT. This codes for CASSMTDRYSNQPQHF.

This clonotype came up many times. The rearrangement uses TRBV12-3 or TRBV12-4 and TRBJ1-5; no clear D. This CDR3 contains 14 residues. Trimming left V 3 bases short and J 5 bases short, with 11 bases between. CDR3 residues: CASSFEDGDQPQHF. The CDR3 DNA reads TGTGCCAGCAGTTTTGAGGACGGGGATCAGCCCCAGCATTTT.

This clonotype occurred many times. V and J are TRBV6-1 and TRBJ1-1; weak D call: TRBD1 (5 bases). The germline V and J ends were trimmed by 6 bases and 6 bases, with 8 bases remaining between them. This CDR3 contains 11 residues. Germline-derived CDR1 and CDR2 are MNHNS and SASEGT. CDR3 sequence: CASRQGSEAFF. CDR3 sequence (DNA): TGTGCCAGCAGGCAGGGCTCTGAAGCTTTCTTT.

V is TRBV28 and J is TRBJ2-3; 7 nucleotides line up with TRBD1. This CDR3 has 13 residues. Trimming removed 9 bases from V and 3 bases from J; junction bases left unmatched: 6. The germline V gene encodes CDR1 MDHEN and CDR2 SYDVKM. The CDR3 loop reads CASRDSRTDTQYF. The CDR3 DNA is TGTGCCAGTCGGGACAGTAGGACAGATACGCAGTATTTT.